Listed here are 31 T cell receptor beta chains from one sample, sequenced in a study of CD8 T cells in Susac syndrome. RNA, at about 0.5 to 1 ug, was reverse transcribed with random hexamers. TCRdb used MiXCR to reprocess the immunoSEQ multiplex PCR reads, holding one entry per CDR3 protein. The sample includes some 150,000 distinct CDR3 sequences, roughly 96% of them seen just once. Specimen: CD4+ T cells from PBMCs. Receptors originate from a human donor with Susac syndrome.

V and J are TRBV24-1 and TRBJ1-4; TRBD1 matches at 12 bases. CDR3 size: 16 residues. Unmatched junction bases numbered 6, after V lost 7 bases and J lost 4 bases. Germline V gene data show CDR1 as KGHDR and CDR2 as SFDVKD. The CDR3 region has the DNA TGTGCCACCAGAGGGACAGGGGGCGCCGTTAATGAAAAACTGTTTTTT. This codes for CATRGTGGAVNEKLFF.

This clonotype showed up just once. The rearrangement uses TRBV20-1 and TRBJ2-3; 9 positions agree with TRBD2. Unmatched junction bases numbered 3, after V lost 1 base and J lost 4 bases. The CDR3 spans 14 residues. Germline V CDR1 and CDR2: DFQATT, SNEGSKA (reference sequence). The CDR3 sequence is CSARGGGAADTQYF. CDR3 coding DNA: TGCAGTGCTAGAGGCGGGGGGGCCGCAGATACGCAGTATTTT.

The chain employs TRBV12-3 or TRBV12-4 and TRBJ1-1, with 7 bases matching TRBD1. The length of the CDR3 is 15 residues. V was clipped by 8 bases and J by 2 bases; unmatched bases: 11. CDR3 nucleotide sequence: TGTGCCAGCCATCCTGGACAGGCAGCAAACACTGAAGCTTTCTTT. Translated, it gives CASHPGQAANTEAFF.

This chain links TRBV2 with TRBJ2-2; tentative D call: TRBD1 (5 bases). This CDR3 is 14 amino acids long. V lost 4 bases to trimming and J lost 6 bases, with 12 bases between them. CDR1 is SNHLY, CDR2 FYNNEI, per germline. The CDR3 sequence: CASSVTVQSGELFF. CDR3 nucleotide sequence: TGTGCCAGCAGTGTGACAGTCCAATCCGGGGAGCTGTTTTTT.

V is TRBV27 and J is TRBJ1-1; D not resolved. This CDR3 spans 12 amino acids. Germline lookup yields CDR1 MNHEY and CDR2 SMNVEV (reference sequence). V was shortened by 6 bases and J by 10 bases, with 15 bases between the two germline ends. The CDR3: CASSSGRFPAFF. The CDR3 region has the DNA TGTGCCAGCAGCAGCGGACGGTTCCCAGCTTTCTTT.

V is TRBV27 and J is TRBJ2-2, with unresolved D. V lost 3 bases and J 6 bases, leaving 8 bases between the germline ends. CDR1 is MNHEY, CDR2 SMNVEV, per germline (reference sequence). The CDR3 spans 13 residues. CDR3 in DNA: TGTGCCAGCAGTTTGATAGCATCCGGGGAGCTGTTTTTT. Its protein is CASSLIASGELFF.

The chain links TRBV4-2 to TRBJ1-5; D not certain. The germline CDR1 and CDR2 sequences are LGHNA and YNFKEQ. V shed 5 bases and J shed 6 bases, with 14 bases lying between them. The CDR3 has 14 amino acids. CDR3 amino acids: CASSGLDIGQPQHF. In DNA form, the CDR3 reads TGTGCCAGCAGCGGGCTTGACATCGGTCAGCCCCAGCATTTT.

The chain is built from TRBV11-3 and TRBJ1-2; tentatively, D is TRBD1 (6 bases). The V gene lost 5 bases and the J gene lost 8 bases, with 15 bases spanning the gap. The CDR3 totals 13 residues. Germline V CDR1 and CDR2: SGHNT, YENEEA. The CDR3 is CASSEGGGSGYTF. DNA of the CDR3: TGTGCCAGCAGCGAGGGAGGGGGGTCCGGCTACACCTTC.

The CDR3 region is CASSLGRDGPHYYEQYF. Here the CDR3 DNA reads TGTGCCAGCAGTTTGGGCAGGGATGGTCCCCACTACTACGAGCAGTACTTC. The chain has TRBV12-3 or TRBV12-4 and TRBJ2-7; TRBD1 is a possible D gene (5 bases). The CDR3 has 17 residues. V lost 3 bases to trimming and J lost 3 bases, with 21 bases between them.

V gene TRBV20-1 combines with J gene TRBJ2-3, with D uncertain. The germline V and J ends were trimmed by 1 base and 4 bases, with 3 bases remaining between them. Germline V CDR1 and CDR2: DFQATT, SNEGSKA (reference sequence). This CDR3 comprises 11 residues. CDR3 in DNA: TGCAGTGCTAGAGTCTCAGATACGCAGTATTTT. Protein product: CSARVSDTQYF.

The CDR3 loop is CASSQGGLVADTQYF. DNA for the CDR3: TGTGCCAGCAGCCAAGGGGGACTGGTGGCAGATACGCAGTATTTT. This chain uses TRBV4-2 with TRBJ2-3; tentatively, D is TRBD2 (6 bases). Trimming removed 1 base from V and 4 bases from J, with 12 bases in between. The CDR3 runs to 15 residues. The V gene's germline CDR1 is LGHNA and CDR2 YNFKEQ.

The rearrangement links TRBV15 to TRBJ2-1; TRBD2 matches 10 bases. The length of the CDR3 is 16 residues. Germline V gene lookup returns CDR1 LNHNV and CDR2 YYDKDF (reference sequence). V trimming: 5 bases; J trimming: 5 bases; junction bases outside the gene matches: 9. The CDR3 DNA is TGTGCCACCAGCGGACCTAGCGGGGGCGCCAACAATGAGCAGTTCTTC. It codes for CATSGPSGGANNEQFF. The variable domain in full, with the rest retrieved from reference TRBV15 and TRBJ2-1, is DAMVIQNPRYQVTQFGKPVTLSCSQTLNHNVMYWYQQKSSQAPKLLFHYYDKDFNNEADTPDNFQSRRPNTSFCFLDIRSPGLGDTAMYLCATSGPSGGANNEQFFGPGTRLTVL.

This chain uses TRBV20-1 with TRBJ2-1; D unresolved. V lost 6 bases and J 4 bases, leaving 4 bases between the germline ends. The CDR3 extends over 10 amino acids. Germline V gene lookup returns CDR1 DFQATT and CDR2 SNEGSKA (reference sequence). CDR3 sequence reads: CSAEYNEQFF. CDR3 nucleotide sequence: TGCAGTGCCGAATACAATGAGCAGTTCTTC.

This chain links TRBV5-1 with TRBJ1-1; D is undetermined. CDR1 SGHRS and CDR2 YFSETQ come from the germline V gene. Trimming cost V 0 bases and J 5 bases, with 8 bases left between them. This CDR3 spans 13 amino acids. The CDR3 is CASSLEPGTEAFF. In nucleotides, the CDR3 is TGCGCCAGCAGCTTGGAGCCGGGAACTGAAGCTTTCTTT.

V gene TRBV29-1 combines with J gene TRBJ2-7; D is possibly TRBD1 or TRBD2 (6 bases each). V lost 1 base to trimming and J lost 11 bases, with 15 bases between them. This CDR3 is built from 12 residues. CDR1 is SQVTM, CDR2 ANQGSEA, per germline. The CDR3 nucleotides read TGCAGCGTTGAAGCGGTGGGGGGCGTAGAGTACTTC. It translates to CSVEAVGGVEYF.

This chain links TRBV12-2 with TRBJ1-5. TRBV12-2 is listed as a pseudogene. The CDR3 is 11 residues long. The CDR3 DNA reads TGTGCAAGTCGCTGGGATCAGCCCCAGCATTTT. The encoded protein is CASRWDQPQHF.

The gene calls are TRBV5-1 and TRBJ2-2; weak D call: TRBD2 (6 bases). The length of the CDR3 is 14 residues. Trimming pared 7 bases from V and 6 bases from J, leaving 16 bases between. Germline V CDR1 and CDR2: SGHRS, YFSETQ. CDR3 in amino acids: CASRVGTHPGELFF. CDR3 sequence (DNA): TGCGCCAGCCGAGTCGGGACTCACCCCGGGGAGCTGTTTTTT.

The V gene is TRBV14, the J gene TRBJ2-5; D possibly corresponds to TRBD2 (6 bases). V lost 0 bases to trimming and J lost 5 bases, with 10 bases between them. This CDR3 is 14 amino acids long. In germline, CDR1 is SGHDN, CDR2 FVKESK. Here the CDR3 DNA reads TGTGCCAGCAGCCAAGACGGGGGTTGGGAGACCCAGTACTTC. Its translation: CASSQDGGWETQYF. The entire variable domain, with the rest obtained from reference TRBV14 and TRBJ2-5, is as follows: EAGVTQFPSHSVIEKGQTVTLRCDPISGHDNLYWYRRVMGKEIKFLLHFVKESKQDESGMPNNRFLAERTGGTYSTLKVQPAELEDSGVYFCASSQDGGWETQYFGPGTRLLVL.

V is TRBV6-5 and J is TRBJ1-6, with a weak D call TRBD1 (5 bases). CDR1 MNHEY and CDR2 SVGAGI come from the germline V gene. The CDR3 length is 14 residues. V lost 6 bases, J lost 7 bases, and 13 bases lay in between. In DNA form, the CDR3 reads TGTGCCAGCAGCCGTCGGGACCTCAATTCACCCCTCCACTTT. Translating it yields CASSRRDLNSPLHF.

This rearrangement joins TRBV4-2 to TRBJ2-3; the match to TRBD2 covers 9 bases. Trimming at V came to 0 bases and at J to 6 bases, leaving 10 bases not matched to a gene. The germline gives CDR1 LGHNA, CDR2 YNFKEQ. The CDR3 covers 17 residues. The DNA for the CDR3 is TGTGCCAGCAGCCAAGATGCGCTAGCGGGGCTCACGGATACGCAGTATTTT. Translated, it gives CASSQDALAGLTDTQYF.

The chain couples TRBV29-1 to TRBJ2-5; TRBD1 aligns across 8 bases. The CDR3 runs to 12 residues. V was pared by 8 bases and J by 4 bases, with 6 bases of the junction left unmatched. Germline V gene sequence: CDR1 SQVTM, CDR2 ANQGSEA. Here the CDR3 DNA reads TGCAGCACGGCAGGGACAGGAGAGACCCAGTACTTC. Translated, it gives CSTAGTGETQYF.

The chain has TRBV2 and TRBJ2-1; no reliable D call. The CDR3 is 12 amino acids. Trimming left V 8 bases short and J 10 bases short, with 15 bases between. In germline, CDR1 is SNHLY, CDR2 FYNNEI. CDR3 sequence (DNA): TGTGCCAGCGGTACCGCGGTTAGGGAGCAGTTCTTC. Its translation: CASGTAVREQFF.

CDR3 sequence (DNA): TGCAGCGTTGTTCGCGGGGAAGCTTTCTTT. Translated: CSVVRGEAFF. The V and J genes are TRBV29-1 and TRBJ1-1; D remains unclear. The germline V gene encodes CDR1 SQVTM and CDR2 ANQGSEA. V lost 4 bases and J 8 bases, leaving 8 bases between the germline ends. The CDR3 spans 10 residues.

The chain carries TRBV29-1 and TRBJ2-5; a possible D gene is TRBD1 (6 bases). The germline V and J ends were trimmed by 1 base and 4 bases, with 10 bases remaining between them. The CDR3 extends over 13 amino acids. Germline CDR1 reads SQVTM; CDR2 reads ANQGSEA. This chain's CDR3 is CSVEGLRGETQYF. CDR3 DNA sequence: TGCAGCGTTGAAGGGCTCAGGGGAGAGACCCAGTACTTC.

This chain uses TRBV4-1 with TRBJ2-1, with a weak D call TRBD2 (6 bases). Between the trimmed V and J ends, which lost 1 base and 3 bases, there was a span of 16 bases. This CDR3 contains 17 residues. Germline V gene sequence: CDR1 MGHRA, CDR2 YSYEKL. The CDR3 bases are TGCGCCAGCAGCCAAGTGGTCGAGCGGGTCCACTACAATGAGCAGTTCTTC. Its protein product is CASSQVVERVHYNEQFF.

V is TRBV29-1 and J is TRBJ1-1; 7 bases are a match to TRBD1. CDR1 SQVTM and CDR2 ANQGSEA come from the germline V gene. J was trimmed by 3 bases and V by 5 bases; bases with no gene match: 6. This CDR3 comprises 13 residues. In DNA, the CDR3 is TGCAGCGTTCTCGCAGGGGGACACACTGAAGCTTTCTTT. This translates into CSVLAGGHTEAFF.

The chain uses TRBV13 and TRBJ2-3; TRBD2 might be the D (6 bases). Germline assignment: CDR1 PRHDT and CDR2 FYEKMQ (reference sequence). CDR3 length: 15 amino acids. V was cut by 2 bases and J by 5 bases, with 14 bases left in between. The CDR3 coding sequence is TGTGCCAGCAGCTTACGGGACTTATGGGGAGATACGCAGTATTTT. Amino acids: CASSLRDLWGDTQYF.

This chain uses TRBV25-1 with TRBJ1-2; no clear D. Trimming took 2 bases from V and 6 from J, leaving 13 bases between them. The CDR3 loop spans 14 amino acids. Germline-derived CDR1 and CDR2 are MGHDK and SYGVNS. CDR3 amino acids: CASSEVNGVNGYTF. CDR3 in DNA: TGTGCCAGCAGTGAAGTGAATGGGGTGAATGGCTACACCTTC.

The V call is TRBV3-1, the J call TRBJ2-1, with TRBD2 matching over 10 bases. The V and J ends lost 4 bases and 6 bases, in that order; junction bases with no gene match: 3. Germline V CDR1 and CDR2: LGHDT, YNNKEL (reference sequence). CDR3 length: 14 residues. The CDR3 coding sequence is TGTGCCAGCAGCCCTAGCGGGGGAGGCAATGAGCAGTTCTTC. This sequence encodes CASSPSGGGNEQFF.

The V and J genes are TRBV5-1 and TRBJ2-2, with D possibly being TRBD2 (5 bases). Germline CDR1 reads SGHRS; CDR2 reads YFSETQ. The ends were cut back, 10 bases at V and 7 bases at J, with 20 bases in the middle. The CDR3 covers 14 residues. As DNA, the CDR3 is TGCGCCGGACGTCCCGGTGGTGGGAGCGGGGAGCTGTTTTTT. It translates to CAGRPGGGSGELFF.

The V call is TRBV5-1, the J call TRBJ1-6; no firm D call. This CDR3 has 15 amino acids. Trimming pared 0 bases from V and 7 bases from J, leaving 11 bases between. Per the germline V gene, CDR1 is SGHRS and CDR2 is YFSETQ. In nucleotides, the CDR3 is TGCGCCAGCAGCTTGGTCACAGCTAGGAATTCACCCCTCCACTTT. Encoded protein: CASSLVTARNSPLHF.